This T cell receptor (beta chain) was obtained from a study of cytomegalovirus exposure and HLA in healthy donors. Trimming took 0 bases from V and 8 from J, leaving 17 bases between them. CDR3 length: 16 amino acids. In germline, CDR1 is MGHRA, CDR2 YSYEKL. Regarding this clone: Its antigen is not known.

The primer mix had 60 Vbeta and 13 Jbeta primers. Repertoires were generated with immunoSEQ multiplex PCR, while TCRdb's copy carries only in-frame clones and drops some. This sample contains around 34,000 clones. While unrecorded immune exposures were likely, the donors were nominally healthy when sampled. Regarding the study as a whole: The authors judged a highly shared variant cluster likely a sequencing artifact.

What was sequenced was PBMCs. The clonotype comes from a woman in her forties in good health and CMV-seropositive. The chain joins TRBV4-1 to TRBJ2-4; possibly TRBD2 for D (7 bases). CDR3 sequence: CASSQDRGAGADIQYF. The CDR3 DNA is TGCGCCAGCAGCCAAGATCGGGGTGCGGGGGCGGACATTCAGTACTTC.